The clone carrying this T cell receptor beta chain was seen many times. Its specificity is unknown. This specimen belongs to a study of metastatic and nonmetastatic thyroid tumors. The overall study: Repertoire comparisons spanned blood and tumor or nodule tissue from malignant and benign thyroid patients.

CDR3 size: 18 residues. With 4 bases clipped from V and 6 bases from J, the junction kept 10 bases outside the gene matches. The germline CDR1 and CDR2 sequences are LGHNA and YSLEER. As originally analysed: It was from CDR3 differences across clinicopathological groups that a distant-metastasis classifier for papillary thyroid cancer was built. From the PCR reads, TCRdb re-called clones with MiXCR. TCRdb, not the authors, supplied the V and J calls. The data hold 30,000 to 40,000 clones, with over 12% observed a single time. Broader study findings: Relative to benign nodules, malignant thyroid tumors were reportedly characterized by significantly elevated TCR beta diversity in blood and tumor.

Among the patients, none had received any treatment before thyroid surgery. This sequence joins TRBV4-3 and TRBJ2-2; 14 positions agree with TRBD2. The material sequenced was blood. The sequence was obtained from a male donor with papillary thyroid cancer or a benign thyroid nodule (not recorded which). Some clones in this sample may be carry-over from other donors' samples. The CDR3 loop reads CASSRTRLAGGPSGELFF. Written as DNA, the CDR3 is TGCGCCAGCAGCCGAACCCGACTAGCGGGAGGGCCCTCCGGGGAGCTGTTTTTT.